The entry below gives a single TCR beta chain sequence along with its context. This CDR3 has 12 amino acids. With V trimmed by 6 bases and J by 3 bases, 1 base remained unmatched. Per the germline V gene, CDR1 is ENHRY and CDR2 is SYGVKD. These data are taken from a study of OX40 agonist ivuxolimab in advanced cancers. Profiled with immunoSEQ multiplex PCR; TCRdb holds only in-frame clones, not every one. The table includes tens of thousands of clones, 80% to 85% detected once. The sample in question was CD4+ or CD8+ T cells sorted from blood, obtained in a trial of the OX40 agonist ivuxolimab. The clonotype comes from an adult with an advanced solid tumor such as melanoma, head and neck, liver or kidney cancer. The rearrangement links TRBV10-3 to TRBJ2-5, with 7 bases matching TRBD2. CDR3 region: CAIRGGEETQYF. CDR3 coding DNA: TGTGCCATCAGGGGGGGGGAAGAGACCCAGTACTTC.